This T cell receptor beta chain was sequenced for a study of response to subunit inactivated influenza vaccine. Comment on this clonotype: What it binds is unknown.

The CDR3 has 12 amino acids. V gave up 6 bases and J gave up 5 bases, with 11 bases separating them. TCRdb re-called the RT-PCR reads through MiXCR, storing one row per CDR3 protein. This sample carries 750,000 to 850,000 distinct CDR3 sequences, about 18% of them seen once, and the ten largest clones take approximately 10%. Study-wide results and limits: Authors proposed each seasonal influenza vaccination draws in few new T cells.

The receptor was derived from a man aged 45-65 years who received an inactivated influenza vaccine. The specimen was PBMCs from blood, collected less than 6 days after vaccination. V gene TRBV12-3 or TRBV12-4 combines with J gene TRBJ2-7; no reliable D call. In DNA, the CDR3 is TGTGCCAGCAGCGTCGGGTGGGACGAGCAGTACTTC. Translation: CASSVGWDEQYF.